These 30 T cell receptor beta chains were sequenced from one sample in a study of blood T cell repertoires in COVID-19. Sequenced by immunoSEQ multiplex PCR; TCRdb stores in-frame clones only, minus some. The sample lists hundreds of thousands of clones, about nine tenths seen once, with roughly 8.9% in the top ten. The sample comprised PBMCs or T cells enriched from blood (not recorded which). These receptors were taken from a woman aged 40 to 55 who had recovered from COVID-19.

This rearrangement joins TRBV20-1 to TRBJ1-2; 7 bases match TRBD1. The CDR3 loop spans 12 amino acids. The V gene's germline CDR1 is DFQATT and CDR2 SNEGSKA (reference sequence). Trimming cost V 3 bases and J 6 bases; bases outside gene matches: 4. For the CDR3, the DNA is TGCAGTGCTAGTGGGACAGTAAATGGCTACACCTTC. Protein product: CSASGTVNGYTF.

The chain links TRBV2 to TRBJ1-1; D remains ambiguous. This CDR3 region has 12 residues. Trimming cost V 2 bases and J 2 bases, with 3 bases left between them. The germline CDR1 and CDR2 sequences are SNHLY and FYNNEI. The CDR3 protein is CASSEYNTEAFF. The CDR3 coding sequence is TGTGCCAGCAGTGAATATAACACTGAAGCTTTCTTT.

V usage is TRBV18 and J usage is TRBJ2-2; 8 bases are shared with TRBD1. The CDR3 runs 16 residues. V gave up 1 base and J gave up 4 bases; unmatched junction bases: 5. In germline, CDR1 is KGHSH, CDR2 LQKENI. The CDR3 coding sequence is TGTGCCAGCTCACCACAACAAACAGGGGGCACCGGGGAGCTGTTTTTT. Amino acid sequence: CASSPQQTGGTGELFF.

V and J are TRBV21-1 and TRBJ1-6; no check of the table's D call, TRBD1, against the DNA was made. TRBV21-1 is listed as a pseudogene. The CDR3 is made up of 17 amino acids. Here the CDR3 reads CASSNQTGGQPNSPLHF. CDR3 nucleotide sequence: TGTGCCAGCAGCAACCAGACAGGGGGCCAGCCCAATTCACCCCTCCACTTT.

V gene TRBV11-3 combines with J gene TRBJ2-5; 13 bases fit TRBD2. The CDR3 covers 16 residues. After removal of 1 base from V and 4 bases from J, the junction contained 3 bases not matched to a gene. In germline, CDR1 is SGHNT, CDR2 YENEEA. Here the CDR3 reads CASSLGTSGSGETQYF. The CDR3 DNA reads TGTGCCAGCAGCTTAGGGACTAGCGGGAGCGGAGAGACCCAGTACTTC.

This sequence joins TRBV19 and TRBJ1-1; a possible D gene is TRBD1 (6 bases). Germline loops: CDR1 LNHDA, CDR2 SQIVND (reference sequence). V was shortened by 7 bases and J by 6 bases, with 18 bases between the two germline ends. The CDR3 loop spans 14 amino acids. CDR3 in DNA: TGTGCCAGTACTTGGGCTGGGACACAACCTGAAGCTTTCTTT. It is translated as CASTWAGTQPEAFF.

The V and J genes are TRBV27 and TRBJ2-7; TRBD1 is a possible D gene (6 bases). The CDR3 runs to 13 residues. Trimming pared 8 bases from V and 3 bases from J, leaving 14 bases between. Per the germline V gene, CDR1 is MNHEY and CDR2 is SMNVEV (reference sequence). The CDR3 loop reads CASRRDNYYEQYF. CDR3 nucleotide sequence: TGTGCCAGCCGTCGGGACAATTACTACGAGCAGTACTTC.

The chain uses TRBV11-3 and TRBJ2-1, with 7 bases identical to TRBD2. This CDR3 comprises 17 residues. V was pared by 5 bases and J by 4 bases, with 14 bases of the junction left unmatched. Germline V gene data show CDR1 as SGHNT and CDR2 as YENEEA. In nucleotides, the CDR3 is TGTGCCAGCAGCCCACGGGGGAGGGAGCGTACTTACAATGAGCAGTTCTTC. It codes for CASSPRGRERTYNEQFF.

The chain joins TRBV18 to TRBJ1-1; the match to TRBD1 covers 10 bases. The CDR3 totals 14 residues. V was pared by 7 bases and J by 5 bases, with 7 bases of the junction left unmatched. The germline V gene has CDR1 KGHSH and CDR2 LQKENI. The CDR3 region is CASYQGQGTTEAFF. For the CDR3, the DNA is TGTGCCAGCTATCAGGGACAGGGGACAACTGAAGCTTTCTTT.

The CDR3 protein is CASSLGTGTGFRGYTF. Here the CDR3 DNA reads TGTGCCAGCAGCTTGGGTACCGGGACAGGGTTTAGGGGCTACACCTTC. The J gene is TRBJ1-2, the V gene TRBV5-6; 9 bases line up with TRBD1. Germline assignment: CDR1 SGHDT and CDR2 YYEEEE. The CDR3 consists of 16 residues. The V and J ends lost 0 bases and 8 bases, in that order; junction bases with no gene match: 11.

In the case of this clone: A much larger clone lies a single base off, so this may be a read error. This chain uses TRBV7-9 with TRBJ2-7; 7 nucleotides match TRBD1. This CDR3 has 12 residues. In germline, CDR1 is SEHNR, CDR2 FQNEAQ (reference sequence). V lost 6 bases to trimming and J lost 3 bases; unmatched junction nucleotides: 2. The CDR3 spells CASRWDSYEQYF. CDR3 bases: TGTGCCAGCAGATGGGACAGCTACGAGCAGTACTTC.

The rearrangement joins TRBV29-1 to TRBJ2-7; tentative D call: TRBD2 (6 bases). The CDR3 sequence is 12 residues long. The germline CDR1 and CDR2 sequences are SQVTM and ANQGSEA. Trimming removed 4 bases from V and 7 bases from J, with 14 bases in between. As DNA, the CDR3 is TGCAGCGTTGTAGGGGTAGGAGGGGAGCAGTACTTC. Its translation is CSVVGVGGEQYF.

The genes are TRBV13 and TRBJ2-7; 8 nucleotides agree with TRBD2. The CDR3 spans 13 residues. The junction had 5 bases not matched to a gene; V was cut back by 8 bases and J by 2 bases. Per germline, CDR1 PRHDT and CDR2 FYEKMQ (reference sequence). CDR3 nucleotide sequence: TGTGCCAGCTCTCGGGAGGGAGCCTACGAGCAGTACTTC. Residues: CASSREGAYEQYF.

This clone turned up a few times. The V call is TRBV29-1, the J call TRBJ2-7; the D gene is possibly TRBD1 (9 bases). This CDR3 is 19 amino acids long. The ends were cut back, 0 bases at V and 7 bases at J, with 31 bases in the middle. Germline loops: CDR1 SQVTM, CDR2 ANQGSEA. CDR3 region: CSVEEGHRGPSSGILEQYF. The CDR3 region has the DNA TGCAGCGTTGAAGAGGGGCACAGGGGGCCTAGTAGCGGGATCTTGGAGCAGTACTTC.

The chain joins TRBV6-6 to TRBJ1-3; 8 bases map to TRBD1. The CDR3 sequence is 12 residues long. Germline-derived CDR1 and CDR2 are MNHNY and SVGAGI (reference sequence). The trim removed 11 bases at V and 6 bases at J, leaving 6 bases unmatched. CDR3 sequence: CAGGQGENTIYF. DNA of the CDR3: TGTGCCGGCGGACAGGGCGAAAACACCATATATTTT.

The chain has TRBV19 and TRBJ1-4; D is undetermined. V was cut by 7 bases and J by 5 bases, with 8 bases left in between. Germline CDR1 is LNHDA and CDR2 is SQIVND (reference sequence). The CDR3 has 12 amino acids. The CDR3 region is CASNIYNEKLFF. The CDR3 DNA reads TGTGCCAGTAATATCTACAATGAAAAACTGTTTTTT. Combining the CDR3 with reference TRBV19 and TRBJ1-4 gives the whole variable domain DGGITQSPKYLFRKEGQNVTLSCEQNLNHDAMYWYRQDPGQGLRLIYYSQIVNDFQKGDIAEGYSVSREKKESFPLTVTSAQKNPTAFYLCASNIYNEKLFFGSGTQLSVL.

This rearrangement joins TRBV11-2 to TRBJ2-2; TRBD2 agrees at 9 bases. Germline assignment: CDR1 SGHAT and CDR2 FQNNGV. This CDR3 has 16 residues. J was trimmed by 3 bases and V by 3 bases; bases with no gene match: 5. CDR3 protein: CASSFGLAGYTGELFF. CDR3 coding DNA: TGTGCCAGCAGCTTCGGGCTAGCGGGATACACCGGGGAGCTGTTTTTT.

The chain uses TRBV5-1 and TRBJ2-1; 12 bases map to TRBD2. V trimming: 0 bases; J trimming: 9 bases; junction bases outside the gene matches: 4. The length of the CDR3 is 15 residues. CDR1 and CDR2 from the germline V gene are SGHRS and YFSETQ. As DNA, the CDR3 is TGCGCCAGCAGCTTGGCACTAGCGGGAGGCGGTGAGCAGTTCTTC. Translation: CASSLALAGGGEQFF.

The chain has TRBV11-3 and TRBJ2-1; weak D call: TRBD2 (6 bases). Germline-derived CDR1 and CDR2 are SGHNT and YENEEA. V dropped 7 bases and J dropped 4 bases, with 20 bases sitting between them. CDR3 size: 16 residues. The CDR3 bases are TGTGCCAGCAAGCAGGAGGGTAGCGGAGCGTACAATGAGCAGTTCTTC. Protein sequence: CASKQEGSGAYNEQFF. The whole variable domain, remainder taken from reference TRBV11-3 and TRBJ2-1, is EAGVVQSPRYKIIEKKQPVAFWCNPISGHNTLYWYLQNLGQGPELLIRYENEEAVDDSQLPKDRFSAERLKGVDSTLKIQPAELGDSAVYLCASKQEGSGAYNEQFFGPGTRLTVL.

This clone has a single count. The rearrangement joins TRBV4-2 to TRBJ1-1, with a tentative D call TRBD1 (5 bases). Germline assignment: CDR1 LGHNA and CDR2 YNFKEQ. The CDR3 covers 17 residues. The V and J ends lost 4 bases and 0 bases respectively, with 18 bases between them. The CDR3 loop reads CASSRGGSAGLNTEAFF. The CDR3 DNA reads as TGTGCCAGCAGCCGGGGTGGCTCAGCAGGGTTGAACACTGAAGCTTTCTTT.

The rearrangement uses TRBV10-3 and TRBJ2-4; 10 bases are shared with TRBD2. The ends lost 10 bases at V and 6 bases at J; junction bases unmatched: 9. The CDR3 has 14 residues. CDR1 ENHRY and CDR2 SYGVKD come from the germline V gene. CDR3 sequence reads: CASTSGTGTNIQYF. The CDR3 region has the DNA TGTGCCAGCACTAGCGGGACCGGAACAAACATTCAGTACTTC.

This clone appeared a single time. Here the CDR3 DNA reads TGTGCCTGGAGTGTACAGGGGGCAAGCTCTGGAAACACCATATATTTT. This gives the protein CAWSVQGASSGNTIYF. V and J are TRBV30 and TRBJ1-3; 9 bases fit TRBD1. The V gene end was trimmed by 0 bases and the J gene end by 0 bases; junction bases not matched to a gene: 3. In germline, CDR1 is GTSNPN, CDR2 SVGIG (reference sequence). This CDR3 is 16 amino acids long.

This clone was observed once. The genes are TRBV6-5 and TRBJ2-5; 13 bases match TRBD2. J lost 5 bases, V lost 6 bases, and 6 bases had no gene match. The CDR3 sequence is 15 residues long. Germline V gene sequence: CDR1 MNHEY, CDR2 SVGAGI. The CDR3 loop reads CASSPGLAGYETQYF. The CDR3 DNA follows: TGTGCCAGCAGCCCGGGACTAGCGGGATATGAGACCCAGTACTTC.

V is TRBV5-8 and J is TRBJ2-1, with TRBD2 identical over 8 bases. CDR1 SGHTS and CDR2 YDEGEE come from the germline V gene. J gave up 0 bases and V 1 base, and 3 bases lay outside the gene matches. The CDR3 is made up of 16 amino acids. DNA of the CDR3: TGTGCCAGCAGCTTGCGTGCGGGGGGCTCCTACAATGAGCAGTTCTTC. Protein product: CASSLRAGGSYNEQFF. The variable domain in full, completed from reference TRBV5-8 and TRBJ2-1, reads EAGVTQSPTHLIKTRGQQATLRCSPISGHTSVYWYQQALGLGLQFLLWYDEGEERNRGNFPPRFSGRQFPNYSSELNVNALELEDSALYLCASSLRAGGSYNEQFFGPGTRLTVL.

This chain links TRBV5-4 with TRBJ1-6; D is perhaps TRBD1 (5 bases). With 1 base removed from V and 5 bases from J, the gap between germline ends came to 7 bases. The CDR3 runs 14 residues. Germline-derived CDR1 and CDR2 are SGHNT and YYREEE (reference sequence). CDR3 nucleotide sequence: TGTGCCAGCAGCTTGCTACAGGATAATTCACCCCTCCACTTT. Encoded protein: CASSLLQDNSPLHF.

V gene TRBV28 combines with J gene TRBJ1-5; a possible D gene is TRBD1 (5 bases). CDR1 is MDHEN and CDR2 is SYDVKM in the germline V gene. V gave up 3 bases and J gave up 7 bases, with 19 bases separating them. The CDR3 is 16 amino acids. The CDR3 spells CASSFGGRRRRQPQHF. CDR3 sequence (DNA): TGTGCCAGCAGTTTCGGGGGTCGGCGCCGTAGGCAGCCCCAGCATTTT.

V usage is TRBV28 and J usage is TRBJ1-5; 7 positions match TRBD1. This CDR3 comprises 16 residues. Germline trimming cut 3 bases from V and 0 bases from J; bases unmatched to any gene: 5. Germline-derived CDR1 and CDR2 are MDHEN and SYDVKM. DNA of the CDR3: TGTGCCAGCAGTTTGCTGGGACAGTATAGCAATCAGCCCCAGCATTTT. It translates to CASSLLGQYSNQPQHF.

The rearrangement joins TRBV27 to TRBJ2-5; TRBD2 matches 14 bases. The CDR3 runs 16 residues. The ends lost 5 bases at V and 2 bases at J; junction bases unmatched: 4. Germline CDR1 reads MNHEY; CDR2 reads SMNVEV (reference sequence). The CDR3 DNA reads as TGTGCCAGCAGTCTCGGGACTAGCGGGAGTCAAGAGACCCAGTACTTC. The encoded protein is CASSLGTSGSQETQYF.

The count of this clone is one. The rearrangement joins TRBV5-8 to TRBJ1-1, with 7 bases matching TRBD1. This CDR3 spans 14 amino acids. Losses at the gene ends were 2 bases for V and 4 bases for J; bases not matched to a gene: 5. Germline-derived CDR1 and CDR2 are SGHTS and YDEGEE. CDR3 in DNA: TGTGCCAGCAGCTTATTAGGGGGCGGCACTGAAGCTTTCTTT. Its protein is CASSLLGGGTEAFF.

A few counts support this clone. CDR3 in amino acids: CAWTTGAINQPQHF. CDR3 coding DNA: TGTGCCTGGACAACAGGGGCCATCAATCAGCCCCAGCATTTT. The rearrangement links TRBV30 to TRBJ1-5; TRBD1 aligns across 7 bases. Germline CDR1 is GTSNPN and CDR2 is SVGIG (reference sequence). J gave up 3 bases and V 4 bases, and 6 bases lay outside the gene matches. The CDR3 is 14 residues long. Looking up the rest from reference TRBV30 and TRBJ1-5 gives the full variable domain: SQTIHQWPATLVQPVGSPLSLECTVEGTSNPNLYWYRQAAGRGLQLLFYSVGIGQISSEVPQNLSASRPQDRQFILSSKKLLLSDSGFYLCAWTTGAINQPQHFGDGTRLSIL.